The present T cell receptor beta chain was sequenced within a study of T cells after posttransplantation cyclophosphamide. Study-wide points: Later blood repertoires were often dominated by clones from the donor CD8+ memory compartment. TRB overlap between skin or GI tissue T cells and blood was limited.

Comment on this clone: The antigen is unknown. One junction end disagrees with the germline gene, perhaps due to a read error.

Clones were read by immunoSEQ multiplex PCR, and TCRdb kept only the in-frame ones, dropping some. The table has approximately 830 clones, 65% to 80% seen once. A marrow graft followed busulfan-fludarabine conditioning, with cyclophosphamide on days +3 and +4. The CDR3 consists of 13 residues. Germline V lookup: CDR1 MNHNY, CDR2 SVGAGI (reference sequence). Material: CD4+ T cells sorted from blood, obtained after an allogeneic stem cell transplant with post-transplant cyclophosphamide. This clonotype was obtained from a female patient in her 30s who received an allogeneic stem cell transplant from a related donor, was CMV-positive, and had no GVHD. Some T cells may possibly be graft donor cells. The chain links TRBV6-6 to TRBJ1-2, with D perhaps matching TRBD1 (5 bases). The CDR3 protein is CASSYLGLYPLNF. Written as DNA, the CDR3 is TGTGCCAGCAGTTACCTGGGACTTTACCCCCTTAACTTC.